This TCR beta chain was sequenced during a study of T cell responses to AZD1222 COVID-19 vaccine. Assay used: immunoSEQ multiplex PCR; TCRdb lists only in-frame clones, some missing. The table records a few hundred thousand clones, 80% to 95% of them present only once. Germline V gives CDR1 LGHNA, CDR2 YNFKEQ. Between the trimmed V and J ends, which lost 0 bases and 6 bases, there was a span of 9 bases. The CDR3 loop spans 14 amino acids. General study points: The number of AZD1222 recipients seropositive at baseline was only six. Researchers took repertoire samples only after the peak T cell response had come.

Worth noting for this clone: Antigen specificity is unknown.

The sequencing here drew on peripheral blood, taken on day 0 of AZD1222 vaccination. The sequence was obtained from an adult in good health. The chain has TRBV4-2 and TRBJ1-5; D might be TRBD1 (5 bases). The CDR3 bases are TGTGCCAGCAGCCAAGAAGGGGCCACTCAGCCCCAGCATTTT. Translation gives CASSQEGATQPQHF.